The clone carrying this T cell receptor (beta chain) was recorded a few times. TCRdb's table, derived via immunoSEQ multiplex PCR, lists solely in-frame clones and lacks some. The sample carries over 250,000 clones, roughly four fifths recorded once. These data are taken from a study of blood T cell repertoires in COVID-19. Study-wide background: Acute and convalescent COVID-19 samples came from the United States, Italy and Spain.

Germline lookup yields CDR1 SGHTA and CDR2 FQGTGA. V was pared by 5 bases and J by 3 bases, with 3 bases of the junction left unmatched. This CDR3 comprises 15 residues. Sequencing was performed on peripheral blood. The chain has TRBV7-3 and TRBJ2-2; TRBD2 aligns across 10 bases. This TCR was sampled from a woman in her 50s who had recovered from COVID-19. Here the CDR3 DNA reads TGTGCCAGCAGCACTGGACTAGCGGACACCGGGGAGCTGTTTTTT. This encodes CASSTGLADTGELFF. Filled out from reference TRBV7-3 and TRBJ2-2, the complete variable domain reads GAGVSQTPSNKVTEKGKYVELRCDPISGHTALYWYRQSLGQGPEFLIYFQGTGAADDSGLPNDRFFAVRPEGSVSTLKIQRTERGDSAVYLCASSTGLADTGELFFGEGSRLTVL.